The TCR beta chain described here comes from a study of blood T cell repertoires in COVID-19. The CDR3 has 15 residues. The V gene end was trimmed by 3 bases and the J gene end by 1 base; junction bases not matched to a gene: 2. The germline CDR1 and CDR2 sequences are SGHVS and FNYEAQ. In the original workflow: Cell counts per sample came from amplifying reference gene primers. Sequencing was performed with immunoSEQ multiplex PCR; in TCRdb, only in-frame clones are kept and a portion is missing. For V, J and clone size, that table is used; D and trimming come from the DNA. This table holds around 230,000 clones, less than 90% found once. In its sample, this clone was seen once. Enrollees, about 18 to 95 years old, lived in about two dozen US areas. Assignment of participants to cohorts was predicated upon participant-reported clinical history.

This receptor was identified in a woman aged 25 to 39 who had recovered from COVID-19. The J gene is TRBJ2-5, the V gene TRBV7-6; 10 nucleotides line up with TRBD2. The specimen was PBMCs or T cells enriched from blood (not recorded which). CDR3 in DNA: TGTGCCAGCAGCTTCTTAGCGGGGGGCCAAGAGACCCAGTACTTC. This translates into CASSFLAGGQETQYF.